A selection of T cell receptor beta chains follows, all from one sample in a study of read filtering for tumor transcriptome and immune sequencing. TCRdb reprocessed the reads with MiXCR, giving one entry per CDR3 protein. In the table there are approximately 61,000 distinct CDR3 sequences, approximately 20% of which are singletons. The sample taken for sequencing was a population of CD138-negative cells sorted from bone marrow. The receptor source for this set is a donor at least 40 years old with multiple myeloma. Both conserved end residues are part of each CDR3. The D gene is left open where the match is weak. Rows give clone size only sometimes, using once, few, many, or a class for an expanded clone.

CDR3: CASSLRLADTDTQYF
DNA: TGTGCCAGCAGCTTAAGACTAGCGGACACAGATACGCAGTATTTT
V: TRBV11-2
J: TRBJ2-3
size: many
D: TRBD2

CDR3: CASGGMNTEAFF
DNA: TGTGCCAGCGGCGGGATGAACACTGAAGCTTTCTTT
V: TRBV11-2
J: TRBJ1-1
size: many
D: NA

CDR3: CAWSSGGVTDTQYF
DNA: TGTGCCTGGAGTTCAGGCGGGGTCACAGATACGCAGTATTTT
V: TRBV30
J: TRBJ2-3
size: many
D: NA

CDR3: CASSFTGQGLYEQYF
DNA: TGTGCCAGCAGCTTCACGGGACAGGGCCTCTACGAGCAGTACTTC
V: TRBV11-2
J: TRBJ2-7
size: many
D: TRBD1

CDR3: CASSLGRNSNQPQHF
DNA: TGTGCCAGCAGCTTAGGACGGAATAGCAATCAGCCCCAGCATTTT
V: TRBV7-2
J: TRBJ1-5
size: many
D: NA

CDR3: CASGNSGIDSEKLFF
DNA: TGTGCCAGCGGTAATTCAGGGATAGATTCTGAAAAACTGTTTTTT
V: TRBV12-3/TRBV12-4
J: TRBJ1-4
size: many
D: NA

CDR3: CASGRDRGPETQYF
DNA: TGTGCCAGCGGGCGGGACAGGGGTCCAGAGACCCAGTACTTC
V: TRBV12-3/TRBV12-4
J: TRBJ2-5
size: few
D: TRBD1

CDR3: CASSIDRAGNQPQHF
DNA: TGTGCCAGCAGCATAGACAGGGCTGGGAATCAGCCCCAGCATTTT
V: TRBV21-1
J: TRBJ1-5
size: many
D: NA

CDR3: CATGRAQETQYF
DNA: TGTGCCACAGGGAGAGCCCAAGAGACCCAGTACTTC
V: TRBV15
J: TRBJ2-5
size: many
D: NA

CDR3: CASSWVSTGELFF
DNA: TGCGCCAGCAGCTGGGTTAGCACCGGGGAGCTGTTTTTT
V: TRBV5-1
J: TRBJ2-2
size: many
D: NA

CDR3: CSAPGQGEGNTMYF
DNA: TGCAGTGCTCCCGGACAGGGGGAGGGAAACACCATGTATTTT
V: TRBV20-1
J: TRBJ1-3
size: NA
D: TRBD1

CDR3: CASRRIQGEYEETQYF
DNA: TGCGCCAGCAGACGCATCCAGGGGGAGTATGAAGAGACCCAGTACTTC
V: TRBV5-1
J: TRBJ2-5
size: many
D: TRBD1

CDR3: CASSLDNRGPYEQYF
DNA: TGTGCCAGCAGCTTGGACAACCGGGGCCCCTACGAGCAGTACTTC
V: TRBV7-2
J: TRBJ2-7
size: few
D: NA

CDR3: CASNVGAGYGYTF
DNA: TGTGCCAGCAATGTGGGAGCCGGCTATGGCTACACCTTC
V: TRBV6-1
J: TRBJ1-2
size: many
D: NA

CDR3: CASSRTVGRHSNQPQHF
DNA: TGTGCCAGCAGTCGGACAGTTGGAAGACATAGCAATCAGCCCCAGCATTTT
V: TRBV2
J: TRBJ1-5
size: few
D: NA

CDR3: CSAFSPGGNQPQHF
DNA: TGCAGTGCTTTTAGCCCGGGAGGCAATCAGCCCCAGCATTTT
V: TRBV20-1
J: TRBJ1-5
size: few
D: NA

CDR3: CASSPRASGDYYEQFF
DNA: TGTGCCAGCAGTCCTAGGGCGTCGGGGGACTACTATGAGCAGTTCTTC
V: TRBV9
J: TRBJ2-1
size: NA
D: TRBD2

CDR3: CASSRTAGSSGANVLTF
DNA: TGTGCCAGCAGCCGCACGGCGGGGAGCTCTGGGGCCAACGTCCTGACTTTC
V: TRBV7-3
J: TRBJ2-6
size: many
D: NA

CDR3: CASSLVQLDTGELFF
DNA: TGCGCCAGCAGCTTGGTCCAGCTAGACACCGGGGAGCTGTTTTTT
V: TRBV5-1
J: TRBJ2-2
size: NA
D: NA

CDR3: CASRQLGLASDTQYF
DNA: TGTGCCAGCAGGCAACTAGGACTAGCTTCAGATACGCAGTATTTT
V: TRBV7-9
J: TRBJ2-3
size: NA
D: TRBD2

CDR3: CSVVGKEAFF
DNA: TGCAGCGTTGTAGGGAAAGAAGCTTTCTTT
V: TRBV29-1
J: TRBJ1-1
size: many
D: NA

CDR3: CASSLGTSGKVEQFF
DNA: TGTGCCAGCAGCTTGGGGACTAGCGGGAAGGTTGAGCAGTTCTTC
V: TRBV7-2
J: TRBJ2-1
size: NA
D: TRBD2

CDR3: CASSLDRGPHNYGYTF
DNA: TGTGCCAGCAGCCTTGACAGGGGGCCTCATAACTATGGCTACACCTTC
V: TRBV11-3
J: TRBJ1-2
size: few
D: TRBD1